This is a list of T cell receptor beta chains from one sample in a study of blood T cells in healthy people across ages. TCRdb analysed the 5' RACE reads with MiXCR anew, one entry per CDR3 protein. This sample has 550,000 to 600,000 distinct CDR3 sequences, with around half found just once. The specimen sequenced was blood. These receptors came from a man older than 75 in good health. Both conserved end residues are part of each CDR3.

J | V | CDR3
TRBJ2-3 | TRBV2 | CATGPVAHTQYF
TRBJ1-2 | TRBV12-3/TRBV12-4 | CATTGATNYGYTF
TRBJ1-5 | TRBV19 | CASSMVASNQPQHF
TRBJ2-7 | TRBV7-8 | CASSLGDSTYEQYF
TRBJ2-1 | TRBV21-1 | CASSKTKGLAGGPTYNEQFF
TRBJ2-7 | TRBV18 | CASSDGGAYEQYF
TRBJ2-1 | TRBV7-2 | CASSLVAGEHNEQFF
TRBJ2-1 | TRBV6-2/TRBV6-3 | CASSYRVVDEQFF
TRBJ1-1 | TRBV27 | CASSYKPGVRNTEAFF
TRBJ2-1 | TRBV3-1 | CASSQDRRASLGEQFF
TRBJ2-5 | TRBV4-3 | CASSLGTGVDEQYF
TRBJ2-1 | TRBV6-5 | CASSSPGTSGRNEQFF
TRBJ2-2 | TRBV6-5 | CASSYVAGKSTGELFF
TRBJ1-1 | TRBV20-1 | CSAPPPYQSSNTEAFF
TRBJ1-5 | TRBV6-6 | CASSDTSPRGPGPQHF
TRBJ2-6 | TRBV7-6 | CASSLRAPGQDTRANVLTF
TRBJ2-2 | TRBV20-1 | CSARAVGTNTGELFF
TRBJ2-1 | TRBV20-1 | CSAATSGRNNEQFF
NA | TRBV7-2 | CASSLGRLTQYF
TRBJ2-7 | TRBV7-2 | CASSLIGKSEYEQYF
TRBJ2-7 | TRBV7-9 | CASSLSGRLSYEQYF
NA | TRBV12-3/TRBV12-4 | CASSSGSEQYF
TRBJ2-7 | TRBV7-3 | CASSPGGSPGEQYF
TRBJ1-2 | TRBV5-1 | CASSLPGTGGANYGYTF
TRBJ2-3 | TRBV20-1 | CSAPTSGTTDTQYF
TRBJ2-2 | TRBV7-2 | CVSSQVSGGPGELFF
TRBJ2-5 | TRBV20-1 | CSANRGTSMSETQYF
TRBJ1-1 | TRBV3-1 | CASNSAGTANTEAFF
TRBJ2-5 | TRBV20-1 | CSLQPTGGRGETQYF
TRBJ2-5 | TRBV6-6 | CAGSYSPGTGQETQYF
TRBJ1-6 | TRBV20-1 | CSARVNPRPVGSPLHF
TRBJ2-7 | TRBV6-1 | CASSLPAGNSYEQYF
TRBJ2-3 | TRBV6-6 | CASSSCGSGSTDTQYF
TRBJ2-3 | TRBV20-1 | CSADPGRLTDTQYF
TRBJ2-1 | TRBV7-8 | CASSLAGGTGGYEQFF
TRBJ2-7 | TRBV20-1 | CSARDEKGYEQYF
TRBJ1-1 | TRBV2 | CACSVQGWTEAFF
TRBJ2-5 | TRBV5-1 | CASSLPTGQETQYF
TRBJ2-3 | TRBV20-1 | CSALSGIGTDTQYF
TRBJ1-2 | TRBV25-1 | CATADRGSSYGYTF